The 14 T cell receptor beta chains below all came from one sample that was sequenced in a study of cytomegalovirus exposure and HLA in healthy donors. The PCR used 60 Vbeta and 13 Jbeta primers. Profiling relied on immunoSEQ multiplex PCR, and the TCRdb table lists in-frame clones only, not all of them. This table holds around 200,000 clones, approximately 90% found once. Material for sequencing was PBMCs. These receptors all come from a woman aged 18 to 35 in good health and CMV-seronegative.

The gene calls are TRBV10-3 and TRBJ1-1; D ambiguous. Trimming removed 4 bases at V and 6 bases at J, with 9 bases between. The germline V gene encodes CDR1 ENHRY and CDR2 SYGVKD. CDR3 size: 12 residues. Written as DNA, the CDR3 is TGTGCCATCAGTGTGGCGGACTCTGAAGCTTTCTTT. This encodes CAISVADSEAFF.

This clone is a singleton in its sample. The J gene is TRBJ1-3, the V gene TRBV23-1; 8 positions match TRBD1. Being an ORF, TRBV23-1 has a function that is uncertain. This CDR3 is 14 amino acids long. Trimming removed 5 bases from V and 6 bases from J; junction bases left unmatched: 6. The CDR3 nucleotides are TGCGCCAGCAGTGAAGGACAGGGAAAAAACACCATATATTTT. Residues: CASSEGQGKNTIYF.

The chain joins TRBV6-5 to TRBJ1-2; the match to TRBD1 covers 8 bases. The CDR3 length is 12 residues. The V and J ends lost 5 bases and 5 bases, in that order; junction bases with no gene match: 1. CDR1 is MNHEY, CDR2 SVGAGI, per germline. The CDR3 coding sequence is TGTGCCAGCAGTAGACAGGGGTATGGCTACACCTTC. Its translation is CASSRQGYGYTF.

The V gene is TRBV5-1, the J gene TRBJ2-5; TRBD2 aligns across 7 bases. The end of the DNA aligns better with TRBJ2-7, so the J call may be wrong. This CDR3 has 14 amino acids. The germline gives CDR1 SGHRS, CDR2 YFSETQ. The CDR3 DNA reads TGCGCCAGCAGAACGGCGGGAGAACGGGACGAGCAGTACTTC. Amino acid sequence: CASRTAGERDEQYF.

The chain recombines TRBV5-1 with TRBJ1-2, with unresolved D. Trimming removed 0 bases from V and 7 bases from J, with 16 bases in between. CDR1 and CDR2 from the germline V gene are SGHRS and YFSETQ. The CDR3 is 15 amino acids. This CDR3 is CASSLAVHRTGGYTF. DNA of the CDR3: TGCGCCAGCAGCTTGGCCGTACACCGCACGGGTGGCTACACCTTC.

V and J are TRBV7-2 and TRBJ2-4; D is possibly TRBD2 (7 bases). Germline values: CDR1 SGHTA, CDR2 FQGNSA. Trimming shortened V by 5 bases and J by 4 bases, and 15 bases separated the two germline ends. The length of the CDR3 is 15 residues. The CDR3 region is CASSGGGQKKNIQYF. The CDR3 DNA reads TGTGCCAGCAGCGGGGGGGGGCAGAAAAAAAACATTCAGTACTTC.

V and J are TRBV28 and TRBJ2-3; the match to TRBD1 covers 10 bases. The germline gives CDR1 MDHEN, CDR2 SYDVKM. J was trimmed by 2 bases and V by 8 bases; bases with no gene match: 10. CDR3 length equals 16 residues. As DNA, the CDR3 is TGTGCCAGCTCCGGACAGGGGGAAGAGAACACAGATACGCAGTATTTT. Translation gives CASSGQGEENTDTQYF.

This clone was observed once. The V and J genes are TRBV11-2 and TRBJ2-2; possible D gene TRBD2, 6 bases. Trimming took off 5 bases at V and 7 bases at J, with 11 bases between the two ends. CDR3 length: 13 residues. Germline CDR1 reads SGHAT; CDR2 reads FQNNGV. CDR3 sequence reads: CASSAEGIGELFF. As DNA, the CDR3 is TGTGCCAGCAGCGCGGAGGGGATCGGGGAGCTGTTTTTT.

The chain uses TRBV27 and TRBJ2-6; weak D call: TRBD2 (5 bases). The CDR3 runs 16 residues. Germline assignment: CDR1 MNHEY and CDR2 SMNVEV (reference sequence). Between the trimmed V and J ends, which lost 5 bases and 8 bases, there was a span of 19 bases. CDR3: CASSPLGDTGSNVLTF. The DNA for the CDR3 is TGTGCCAGCAGTCCACTCGGCGACACGGGGTCCAACGTCCTGACTTTC.

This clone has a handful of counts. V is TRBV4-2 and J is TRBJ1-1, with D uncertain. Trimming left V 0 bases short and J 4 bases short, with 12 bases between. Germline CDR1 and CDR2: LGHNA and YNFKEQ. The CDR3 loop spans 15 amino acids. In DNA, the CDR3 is TGTGCCAGCAGCCAAGAGGAGTCCGGGTTCACTGAAGCTTTCTTT. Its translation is CASSQEESGFTEAFF.

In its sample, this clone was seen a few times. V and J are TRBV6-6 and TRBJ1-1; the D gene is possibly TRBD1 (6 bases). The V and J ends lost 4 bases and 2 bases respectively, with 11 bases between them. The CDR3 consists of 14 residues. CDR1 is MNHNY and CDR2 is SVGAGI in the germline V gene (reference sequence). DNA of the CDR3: TGTGCCAGCAGTTGGACAGATAAAAACACTGAAGCTTTCTTT. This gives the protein CASSWTDKNTEAFF.

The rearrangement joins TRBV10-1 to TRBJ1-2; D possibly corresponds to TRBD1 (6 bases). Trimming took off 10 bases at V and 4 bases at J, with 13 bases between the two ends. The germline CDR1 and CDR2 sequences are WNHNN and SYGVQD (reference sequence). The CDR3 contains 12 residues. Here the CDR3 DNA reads TGCGCCATTCCGGACAGCAGCTATGGCTACACCTTC. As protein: CAIPDSSYGYTF.

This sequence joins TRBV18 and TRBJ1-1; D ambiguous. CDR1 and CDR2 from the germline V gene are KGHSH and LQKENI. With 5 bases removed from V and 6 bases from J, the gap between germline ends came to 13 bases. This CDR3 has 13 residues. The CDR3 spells CASSAVPSAEAFF. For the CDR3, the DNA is TGTGCCAGCTCAGCGGTCCCCAGCGCTGAAGCTTTCTTT.

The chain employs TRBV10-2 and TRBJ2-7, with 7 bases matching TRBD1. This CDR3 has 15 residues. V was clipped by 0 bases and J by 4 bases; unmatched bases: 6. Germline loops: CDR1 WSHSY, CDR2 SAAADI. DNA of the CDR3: TGCGCCAGCAGTGAGTCGGACAGGACTTCTTACGAGCAGTACTTC. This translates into CASSESDRTSYEQYF.